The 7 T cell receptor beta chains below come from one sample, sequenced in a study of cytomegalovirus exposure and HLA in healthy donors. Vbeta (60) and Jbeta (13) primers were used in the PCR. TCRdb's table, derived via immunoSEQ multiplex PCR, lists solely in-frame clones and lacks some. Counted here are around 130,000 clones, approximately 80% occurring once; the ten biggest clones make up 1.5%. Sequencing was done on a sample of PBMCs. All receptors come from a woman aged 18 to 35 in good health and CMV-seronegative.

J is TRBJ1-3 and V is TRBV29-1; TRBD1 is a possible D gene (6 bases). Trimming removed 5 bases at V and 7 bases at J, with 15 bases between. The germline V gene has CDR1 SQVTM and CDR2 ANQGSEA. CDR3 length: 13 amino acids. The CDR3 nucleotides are TGCAGCGTTTTCTCACAGGGCGGCAACACCATATATTTT. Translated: CSVFSQGGNTIYF.

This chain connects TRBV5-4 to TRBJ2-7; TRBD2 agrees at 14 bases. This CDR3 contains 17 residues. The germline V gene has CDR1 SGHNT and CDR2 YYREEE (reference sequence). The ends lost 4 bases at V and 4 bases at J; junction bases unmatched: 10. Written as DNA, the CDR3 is TGTGCCAGCAGCCCCGGACTAGCGGGAGGCATAGTGTACGAGCAGTACTTC. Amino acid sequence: CASSPGLAGGIVYEQYF.

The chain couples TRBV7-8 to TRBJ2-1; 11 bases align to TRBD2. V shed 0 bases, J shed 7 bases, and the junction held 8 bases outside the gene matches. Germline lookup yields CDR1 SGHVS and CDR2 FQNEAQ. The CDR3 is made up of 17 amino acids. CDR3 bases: TGTGCCAGCAGCTTAGCGCTGGTAGCGGGAGGGGGAAATGAGCAGTTCTTC. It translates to CASSLALVAGGGNEQFF.

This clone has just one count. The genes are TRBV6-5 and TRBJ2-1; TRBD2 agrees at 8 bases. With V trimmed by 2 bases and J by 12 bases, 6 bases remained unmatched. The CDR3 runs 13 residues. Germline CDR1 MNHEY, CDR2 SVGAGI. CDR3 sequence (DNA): TGTGCCAGCAGTTACCGGGGGGGGGAGACGCAGTTCTTC. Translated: CASSYRGGETQFF.

The CDR3 loop reads CAWTQDPGLYQETQYF. The CDR3 nucleotides read TGTGCCTGGACGCAAGATCCAGGTCTGTACCAAGAGACCCAGTACTTC. The rearrangement uses TRBV30 and TRBJ2-5; the D is unclear. Trimming stripped 4 bases from V and 0 bases from J, with 18 bases between. The germline gives CDR1 GTSNPN, CDR2 SVGIG (reference sequence). The CDR3 has 16 residues.

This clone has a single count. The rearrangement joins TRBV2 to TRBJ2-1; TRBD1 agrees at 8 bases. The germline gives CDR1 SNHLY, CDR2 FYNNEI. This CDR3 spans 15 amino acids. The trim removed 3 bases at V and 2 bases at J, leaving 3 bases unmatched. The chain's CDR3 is CASSDRGRTYNEQFF. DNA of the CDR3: TGTGCCAGCAGTGACAGGGGGCGTACCTACAATGAGCAGTTCTTC.

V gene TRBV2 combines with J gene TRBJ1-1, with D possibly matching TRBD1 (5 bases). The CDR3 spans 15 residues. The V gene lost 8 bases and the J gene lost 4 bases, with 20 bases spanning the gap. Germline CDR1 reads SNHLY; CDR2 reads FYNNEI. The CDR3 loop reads CASDLNGGVTTEAFF. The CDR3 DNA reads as TGTGCCAGCGACCTAAATGGGGGGGTCACCACTGAAGCTTTCTTT.